The 7 T cell receptor beta chains below all came from one sample that was sequenced in a study of shared clonotypes between healthy human individuals. Assay used: immunoSEQ multiplex PCR; TCRdb lists only in-frame clones, some missing. The sample comprises over 1.4 million clones, over 95% of which are singletons, and about 1.2% rests with the top ten. The sequenced sample consisted of naive CD4+ T cells sorted from blood. Subset described: CD45RA+ positively selected. The receptor set was obtained from a man aged 30-40 years in good health.

The gene calls are TRBV14 and TRBJ2-2; 9 positions match TRBD2. Germline loops: CDR1 SGHDN, CDR2 FVKESK. V gave up 4 bases and J gave up 9 bases; unmatched junction bases: 6. This CDR3 is 14 amino acids long. In DNA form, the CDR3 reads TGTGCCAGCAGCCTCGCGGGGGGGATCCGGGAGCTGTTTTTT. It is translated as CASSLAGGIRELFF.

J is TRBJ2-3 and V is TRBV6-1; D gene ambiguous. The V end lost 6 bases, the J end lost 6 bases, and 10 bases lay between the germline ends. The CDR3 consists of 12 residues. The V gene's germline CDR1 is MNHNS and CDR2 SASEGT. The CDR3 here is CASRLNLDTQYF. CDR3 sequence (DNA): TGTGCCAGCAGACTAAACTTGGATACGCAGTATTTT.

This chain links TRBV6-6 with TRBJ1-1; D is ambiguous. Trimming stripped 5 bases from V and 2 bases from J, with 9 bases between. This CDR3 has 13 residues. Germline loops: CDR1 MNHNY, CDR2 SVGAGI (reference sequence). The chain's CDR3 is CASSPFGNTEAFF. The CDR3 nucleotides are TGTGCCAGCAGTCCTTTCGGAAACACTGAAGCTTTCTTT.

V usage is TRBV9 and J usage is TRBJ2-3; 11 nucleotides align to TRBD2. The CDR3 consists of 17 residues. CDR1 is SGDLS, CDR2 YYNGEE, per germline. V shed 0 bases, J shed 5 bases, and the junction held 8 bases outside the gene matches. CDR3 residues: CASSVEVGTSGLDTQYF. In DNA form, the CDR3 reads TGTGCCAGCAGCGTAGAAGTGGGGACTAGCGGATTAGATACGCAGTATTTT.

The chain joins TRBV19 to TRBJ2-1; a weak D match, TRBD2 (5 bases). V was shortened by 5 bases and J by 0 bases, with 11 bases between the two germline ends. From germline, CDR1 is LNHDA and CDR2 SQIVND (reference sequence). The CDR3 sequence is 15 residues long. The CDR3 loop is CASSSRGISYNEQFF. The CDR3 nucleotides read TGTGCCAGTAGTTCACGGGGAATCTCCTACAATGAGCAGTTCTTC.

V gene TRBV13 combines with J gene TRBJ2-7, with TRBD2 identical over 9 bases. The CDR3 totals 15 residues. In germline, CDR1 is PRHDT, CDR2 FYEKMQ (reference sequence). Trimming cost V 0 bases and J 3 bases; bases outside gene matches: 3. CDR3 bases: TGTGCCAGCAGCTTAGGGAGACTAGCGGACTACGAGCAGTACTTC. It is translated as CASSLGRLADYEQYF.

The table lists this clone with a few counts. This chain uses TRBV7-9 with TRBJ2-5; the D is unclear. CDR1 is SEHNR, CDR2 FQNEAQ, per germline (reference sequence). The CDR3 is 13 residues long. Trimming took 5 bases from V and 5 from J, leaving 12 bases between them. As DNA, the CDR3 is TGTGCCAGCAGCCTAGTACTACCGGAGACCCAGTACTTC. Amino acid sequence: CASSLVLPETQYF.